Presented here are 16 T cell receptor beta chains from one specimen sequenced in a study of early T cells in non-severe SARS-CoV-2 infection. TCRdb reprocessed the 5' RACE reads via MiXCR and lists one record per CDR3 protein. The table has some 40,000 distinct CDR3 sequences, roughly 4.3% seen once. Sample: whole blood. These receptor sequences come from an adult who was a healthcare worker with PCR-confirmed SARS-CoV-2 infection or an uninfected control (not recorded which).

This clonotype was counted many times. The chain employs TRBV12-3 or TRBV12-4 and TRBJ2-1; TRBD1 is a possible D gene (5 bases). CDR3 size: 14 residues. The V end was cut by 5 bases, the J end by 0 bases, with 8 bases between. The CDR3 is CASSQGSSYNEQFF. CDR3 coding DNA: TGTGCCAGCAGTCAGGGTAGCTCCTACAATGAGCAGTTCTTC.

This clonotype appeared many times. The chain joins TRBV4-3 to TRBJ2-2, with D perhaps assigned TRBD1 or TRBD2 (5 bases each). The CDR3 has 16 residues. Germline CDR1 LGHNA, CDR2 YSLEER. Trimming removed 2 bases from V and 6 bases from J, with 16 bases in between. This CDR3 reads CASSQTAGTASGELFF. The CDR3 bases are TGCGCCAGCAGCCAAACCGCTGGGACGGCGTCCGGGGAGCTGTTTTTT.

At least ten counts were recorded for this clonotype. V and J are TRBV20-1 and TRBJ1-1; D ambiguous. V lost 4 bases and J lost 2, with 5 bases in between. Germline V gives CDR1 DFQATT, CDR2 SNEGSKA (reference sequence). CDR3 length: 11 amino acids. The CDR3 sequence is CSAIANTEAFF. The CDR3 DNA follows: TGCAGTGCTATTGCAAACACTGAAGCTTTCTTT.

This clonotype was observed many times. This chain links TRBV20-1 with TRBJ1-2; 8 bases fit TRBD1. CDR3 length: 19 residues. Germline V lookup: CDR1 DFQATT, CDR2 SNEGSKA (reference sequence). Germline trimming cut 2 bases from V and 1 base from J; bases unmatched to any gene: 18. DNA for the CDR3: TGCAGTGCTAGAACCCGGGACAGGTACAAGCTCTCTAATAACTATGGCTACACCTTC. Amino acids: CSARTRDRYKLSNNYGYTF.

This clonotype was recorded many times. A read error may produce the germline difference seen at one junction end. CDR3 in amino acids: CSLQGTNAEAFF. As DNA, the CDR3 is TGCAGTCTTCAGGGGACGAACGCTGAAGCTTTCTTT. The V and J genes are TRBV20-1 and TRBJ1-1, with D perhaps matching TRBD1 (6 bases). Germline CDR1 DFQATT, CDR2 SNEGSKA (reference sequence). There are 12 residues in the CDR3.

The chain employs TRBV5-1 and TRBJ1-2; the match to TRBD1 covers 11 bases. V shed 2 bases and J 4 bases; nucleotides not matched to a gene: 4. Germline assignment: CDR1 SGHRS and CDR2 YFSETQ. The CDR3 consists of 15 residues. CDR3: CASSFGQGARYGYTF. DNA for the CDR3: TGCGCCAGCAGCTTTGGACAGGGGGCGCGCTATGGCTACACCTTC. Complete variable domain (other parts from reference TRBV5-1 and TRBJ1-2): KAGVTQTPRYLIKTRGQQVTLSCSPISGHRSVSWYQQTPGQGLQFLFEYFSETQRNKGNFPGRFSGRQFSNSRSEMNVSTLELGDSALYLCASSFGQGARYGYTFGSGTRLTVV.

This clonotype has a count of ten or more. The chain employs TRBV18 and TRBJ1-3; D is undetermined. The CDR3 is 12 residues long. V lost 2 bases and J 10 bases, leaving 9 bases between the germline ends. Per germline, CDR1 KGHSH and CDR2 LQKENI. The CDR3 DNA follows: TGTGCCAGCTCACCAGCCCGGGATACCATATATTTT. Amino acids: CASSPARDTIYF.

Ten or more counts support this clonotype. This rearrangement joins TRBV4-1 to TRBJ2-2, with D uncertain. The ends were cut back, 1 base at V and 0 bases at J, with 15 bases in the middle. Germline V lookup: CDR1 MGHRA, CDR2 YSYEKL. The CDR3 has 18 residues. The CDR3 DNA is TGCGCCAGCAGCCAAGTACGGTTGGGTACAGCGAACACCGGGGAGCTGTTTTTT. Translated: CASSQVRLGTANTGELFF.

This clonotype came up many times. V gene TRBV29-1 combines with J gene TRBJ2-7, with TRBD1 identical over 10 bases. V lost 4 bases and J lost 0; bases outside the gene matches: 3. The CDR3 is 14 residues long. CDR1 and CDR2 from the germline V gene are SQVTM and ANQGSEA. DNA of the CDR3: TGCAGCGTTGGGGACAGGGGAAGCTCCTACGAGCAGTACTTC. Residues: CSVGDRGSSYEQYF.

This clonotype appeared many times. The genes are TRBV5-8 and TRBJ2-5; D may be TRBD1 (5 bases). Germline CDR1 is SGHTS and CDR2 is YDEGEE. Trimming pared 4 bases from V and 5 bases from J, leaving 18 bases between. This CDR3 spans 15 amino acids. CDR3 in DNA: TGTGCCAGCAGCCCCACCAGGGCCAGGCAGGAGACCCAGTACTTC. It yields the protein CASSPTRARQETQYF.

This chain's CDR3 is CSVGEPPSTDTQYF. CDR3 DNA sequence: TGCAGCGTTGGGGAGCCCCCAAGCACAGATACGCAGTATTTT. The V call is TRBV29-1, the J call TRBJ2-3; D is perhaps TRBD2 (5 bases). This CDR3 region has 14 residues. V lost 4 bases, J lost 0 bases, and 11 bases lay in between. CDR1 is SQVTM, CDR2 ANQGSEA, per germline.

The sample holds many counts of this clonotype. The chain combines TRBV6-5 with TRBJ1-1; no reliable D call. The V gene lost 8 bases and the J gene lost 0 bases, with 10 bases spanning the gap. The CDR3 sequence is 13 residues long. Germline V lookup: CDR1 MNHEY, CDR2 SVGAGI. CDR3 nucleotide sequence: TGTGCCAGCCACTTTTCCATGAACACTGAAGCTTTCTTT. Amino acids: CASHFSMNTEAFF.

This clonotype has a handful of counts. The rearrangement links TRBV6-5 to TRBJ2-2; TRBD1 matches at 8 bases. The CDR3 is 16 residues long. The junction had 14 bases not matched to a gene; V was cut back by 10 bases and J by 4 bases. Germline-derived CDR1 and CDR2 are MNHEY and SVGAGI. The CDR3: CAIKRGRDRSTGELFF. CDR3 DNA sequence: TGTGCCATCAAAAGGGGCCGGGACAGGTCCACCGGGGAGCTGTTTTTT.

This clonotype was detected many times. V usage is TRBV29-1 and J usage is TRBJ2-1; D not certain. This CDR3 comprises 15 residues. Germline loops: CDR1 SQVTM, CDR2 ANQGSEA. The germline V and J ends were trimmed by 3 bases and 1 base, with 13 bases remaining between them. The CDR3 DNA reads as TGCAGCGTTGATTCTGACCGACCATCCTACAATGAGCAGTTCTTC. This sequence encodes CSVDSDRPSYNEQFF.

This clonotype occurred many times. The chain recombines TRBV6-1 with TRBJ2-1, with TRBD2 matching over 9 bases. With V trimmed by 2 bases and J by 1 base, 3 bases remained unmatched. Germline CDR1 is MNHNS and CDR2 is SASEGT. This CDR3 has 16 residues. Written as DNA, the CDR3 is TGTGCCAGCAGTGAACCTAGCGGGGTTTCCTACAATGAGCAGTTCTTC. Its protein product is CASSEPSGVSYNEQFF.

The chain recombines TRBV28 with TRBJ2-7; D unresolved. Germline V gene lookup returns CDR1 MDHEN and CDR2 SYDVKM. V shed 8 bases and J shed 7 bases, with 21 bases lying between them. The length of the CDR3 is 14 residues. Here the CDR3 DNA reads TGTGCCAGCCATCAAGGGCTGGGTATCTTAGAGCAGTACTTC. This codes for CASHQGLGILEQYF.